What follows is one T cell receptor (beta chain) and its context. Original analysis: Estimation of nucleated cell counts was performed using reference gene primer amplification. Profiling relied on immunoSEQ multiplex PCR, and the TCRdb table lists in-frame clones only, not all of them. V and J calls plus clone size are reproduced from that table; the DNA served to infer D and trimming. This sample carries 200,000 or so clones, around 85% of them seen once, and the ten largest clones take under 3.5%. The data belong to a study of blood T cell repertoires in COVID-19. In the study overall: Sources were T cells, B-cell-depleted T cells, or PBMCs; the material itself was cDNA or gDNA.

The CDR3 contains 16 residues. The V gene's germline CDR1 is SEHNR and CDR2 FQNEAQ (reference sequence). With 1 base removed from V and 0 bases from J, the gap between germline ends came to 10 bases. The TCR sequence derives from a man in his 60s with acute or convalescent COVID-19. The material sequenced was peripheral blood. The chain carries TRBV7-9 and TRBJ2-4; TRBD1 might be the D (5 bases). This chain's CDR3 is CASSLGGGLAKNIQYF. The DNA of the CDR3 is TGTGCCAGCAGCTTAGGGGGCGGTTTAGCCAAAAACATTCAGTACTTC.